This TCR beta chain was sequenced for a study of early T cells in non-severe SARS-CoV-2 infection. In the study overall: The authors sequenced bulk RNA from unsorted whole blood, leaving chains unpaired.

V shed 10 bases and J shed 4 bases, with 14 bases lying between them. The CDR3 loop spans 14 amino acids. Germline CDR1 reads SNHLY; CDR2 reads FYNNEI. About this clonotype: The antigen is not known.

General study points: VDJdb matches were skewed toward anti-spike CD8 T cell responses.

Tagging with unique molecular identifiers was applied to individual cDNA molecules. Using its own MiXCR run on the 5' RACE reads, TCRdb lists one record per CDR3 protein. The sample lists approximately 75,000 distinct CDR3 sequences, approximately 4.6% occurring once. This sequence joins TRBV2 and TRBJ2-6, with D perhaps TRBD2 (6 bases). The origin of this receptor is an adult who was a healthcare worker with PCR-confirmed SARS-CoV-2 infection or an uninfected control (not recorded which). The donor label of this sample is uncertain. The material sequenced was whole blood, taken at baseline. The CDR3 is CAIAGGDGANVLTF. The DNA for the CDR3 is TGTGCCATCGCCGGGGGTGACGGGGCCAACGTCCTGACTTTC.